What follows are 10 T cell receptor beta chains derived from one specimen sequenced in a study of identical twins. TCRdb called the 5' RACE reads again in MiXCR, with one record for every CDR3 protein. The sample carries approximately 490,000 distinct CDR3 sequences, about 22% recorded once. These sequences were also reported in another study, on yellow fever vaccine responses in identical twins.

Material for sequencing was CD4+ T cells sorted from blood. The receptors shown here come from a woman under 30 in good health.

A few counts support this clonotype. The chain uses TRBV29-1 and TRBJ2-2, with 7 nucleotides matching TRBD1. There are 14 residues in the CDR3. Germline CDR1 and CDR2: SQVTM and ANQGSEA. V dropped 3 bases and J dropped 1; count of bases not matched to a gene: 2. CDR3 in DNA: TGCAGCGTTGAGGGACAGTTGAACACCGGGGAGCTGTTTTTT. Its translation is CSVEGQLNTGELFF.

The chain recombines TRBV9 with TRBJ2-3; 8 positions match TRBD2. The CDR3 length is 18 residues. Germline values: CDR1 SGDLS, CDR2 YYNGEE. After removal of 2 bases from V and 0 bases from J, the junction contained 11 bases not matched to a gene. CDR3 coding DNA: TGTGCCAGCAGCGTCCCGGAGGGTAGCGGGGTTAGCACAGATACGCAGTATTTT. As protein: CASSVPEGSGVSTDTQYF.

V usage is TRBV3-1 and J usage is TRBJ2-7, with TRBD1 as a possible D gene (6 bases). The CDR3 length is 16 residues. Germline CDR1 LGHDT, CDR2 YNNKEL (reference sequence). V gave up 0 bases and J gave up 2 bases, with 14 bases separating them. The DNA of the CDR3 is TGTGCCAGCAGCCAAGATTTGGGGGCCGAGGCCTACGAGCAGTACTTC. It codes for CASSQDLGAEAYEQYF.

The V and J genes are TRBV24-1 and TRBJ1-2; 9 bases map to TRBD1. Germline CDR1 is KGHDR and CDR2 is SFDVKD. The J segment lost 6 bases and the V segment lost 4 bases, leaving 11 bases of the junction unmatched. The CDR3 has 16 amino acids. CDR3 sequence reads: CATSDRTGTGTHGYTF. The DNA for the CDR3 is TGTGCCACCAGTGACCGGACCGGGACAGGGACCCATGGCTACACCTTC.

This clonotype was recorded a few times. This rearrangement joins TRBV20-1 to TRBJ2-3; the match to TRBD2 covers 10 bases. Germline CDR1 reads DFQATT; CDR2 reads SNEGSKA (reference sequence). This CDR3 comprises 16 residues. With V trimmed by 0 bases and J by 4 bases, 7 bases remained unmatched. This CDR3 is CSARDLAGAPPDTQYF. DNA of the CDR3: TGCAGTGCTAGAGACCTAGCGGGGGCCCCACCAGATACGCAGTATTTT.

The V and J genes are TRBV20-1 and TRBJ2-3, with TRBD1 matching 8 bases. After removal of 3 bases from V and 0 bases from J, the junction contained 17 bases not matched to a gene. The germline V gene encodes CDR1 DFQATT and CDR2 SNEGSKA (reference sequence). This CDR3 is 19 amino acids long. This CDR3 is CSASWVRGRGGTSTDTQYF. CDR3 bases: TGCAGTGCTAGTTGGGTCAGGGGGCGAGGTGGGACTAGCACAGATACGCAGTATTTT.

This clonotype has a handful of counts. The chain uses TRBV7-3 and TRBJ2-3; TRBD2 matches at 12 bases. V was clipped by 5 bases and J by 10 bases; unmatched bases: 16. Germline-derived CDR1 and CDR2 are SGHTA and FQGTGA. CDR3 size: 17 residues. For the CDR3, the DNA is TGTGCCAGCAGCCTCACCTCCCTAGCGGGAGGGCCTGCGGCGCAGTATTTT. Its translation: CASSLTSLAGGPAAQYF.

The CDR3 reads CATGGTGSIQETQYF. The CDR3 DNA is TGTGCCACCGGGGGGACAGGGTCAATTCAAGAGACCCAGTACTTC. V is TRBV24-1 and J is TRBJ2-5, with 9 bases identical to TRBD1. Germline-derived CDR1 and CDR2 are KGHDR and SFDVKD. The V and J ends lost 9 bases and 2 bases, in that order; junction bases with no gene match: 9. The CDR3 runs to 15 residues.

This clonotype was recorded a few times. The chain couples TRBV20-1 to TRBJ1-4, with 7 bases matching TRBD1. The CDR3 contains 13 residues. In germline, CDR1 is DFQATT, CDR2 SNEGSKA (reference sequence). J lost 3 bases, V lost 3 bases, and 1 base had no gene match. This CDR3 is CSARGTANEKLFF. CDR3 bases: TGCAGTGCTAGGGGGACAGCTAATGAAAAACTGTTTTTT.

DNA of the CDR3: TGCAGTGCTAGGCTTAGCGGAGTCGGGTCTTACGAGCAGTACTTC. This gives the protein CSARLSGVGSYEQYF. This chain connects TRBV20-1 to TRBJ2-7, with D possibly matching TRBD2 (6 bases). CDR3 length equals 15 residues. Trimming shortened V by 3 bases and J by 4 bases, and 19 bases separated the two germline ends. The V gene's germline CDR1 is DFQATT and CDR2 SNEGSKA (reference sequence).